These 26 T cell receptor beta chains share one sample of origin, sequenced in a study of cytomegalovirus exposure and HLA in healthy donors. The study ran its PCR with 60 Vbeta and 13 Jbeta primers. The repertoire was sequenced with immunoSEQ multiplex PCR; TCRdb's copy has only in-frame clones and lacks some. Of some 130,000 clones in the sample, approximately 80% were seen once. Sequencing used PBMCs. These TCRs come from a boy aged 2-15 years in good health and CMV-seronegative.

The rearrangement joins TRBV9 to TRBJ1-2; possibly TRBD1 for D (5 bases). V lost 3 bases and J lost 0, with 18 bases in between. Germline assignment: CDR1 SGDLS and CDR2 YYNGEE. The CDR3 loop spans 17 amino acids. CDR3 sequence reads: CASSACLGACTNYGYTF. CDR3 DNA: TGTGCCAGCAGCGCCTGCCTAGGGGCCTGCACTAACTATGGCTACACCTTC. Supplemented by reference TRBV9 and TRBJ1-2, the full variable domain reads DSGVTQTPKHLITATGQRVTLRCSPRSGDLSVYWYQQSLDQGLQFLIQYYNGEERAKGNILERFSAQQFPDLHSELNLSSLELGDSALYFCASSACLGACTNYGYTFGSGTRLTVV.

The rearrangement uses TRBV5-6 and TRBJ1-2, with 11 bases fitting TRBD1. CDR1 is SGHDT and CDR2 is YYEEEE in the germline V gene. CDR3 size: 16 residues. The junction had 8 bases not matched to a gene; V was cut back by 3 bases and J by 4 bases. CDR3 nucleotides: TGTGCCAGCAGCTCCGGACAGGGGGCCCCTCGCTATGGCTACACCTTC. It translates to CASSSGQGAPRYGYTF. The entire variable domain, with the rest obtained from reference TRBV5-6 and TRBJ1-2, is as follows: DAGVTQSPTHLIKTRGQQVTLRCSPKSGHDTVSWYQQALGQGPQFIFQYYEEEERQRGNFPDRFSGHQFPNYSSELNVNALLLGDSALYLCASSSGQGAPRYGYTFGSGTRLTVV.

The V gene is TRBV6-1, the J gene TRBJ2-7, with a tentative D call TRBD1 (5 bases). CDR3 length equals 15 residues. Germline CDR1 MNHNS, CDR2 SASEGT. The germline V and J ends were trimmed by 1 base and 0 bases, with 10 bases remaining between them. The CDR3 reads CASSEGTLSSYEQYV. CDR3 in DNA: TGTGCCAGCAGTGAAGGGACACTGAGCTCCTACGAGCAGTACGTC.

The chain recombines TRBV5-5 with TRBJ1-3; D is unclear. Germline V gene sequence: CDR1 SGHKS, CDR2 YYEKEE (reference sequence). The CDR3 length is 13 residues. V was trimmed by 0 bases and J by 4 bases, leaving 5 bases between them. The CDR3 here is CASSLEQGNTIYF. CDR3 DNA: TGTGCCAGCAGCTTGGAACAGGGAAACACCATATATTTT.

The V call is TRBV6-5, the J call TRBJ2-7, with TRBD2 matching 7 bases. The trim removed 5 bases at V and 6 bases at J, leaving 10 bases unmatched. The CDR3 extends over 14 amino acids. Germline CDR1 is MNHEY and CDR2 is SVGAGI. Here the CDR3 reads CASSDGLDSTEQYF. CDR3 coding DNA: TGTGCCAGCAGTGACGGACTAGATTCTACCGAGCAGTACTTC.

CDR3 region: CASSLRTGYNEQFF. CDR3 coding DNA: TGTGCCAGCAGCTTACGGACAGGGTACAATGAGCAGTTCTTC. The V call is TRBV7-6, the J call TRBJ2-1, with 8 positions matching TRBD1. Trimming at V came to 2 bases and at J to 4 bases, leaving 1 base not matched to a gene. The CDR3 runs 14 residues. Germline V gives CDR1 SGHVS, CDR2 FNYEAQ.

V gene TRBV7-3 combines with J gene TRBJ2-2; D remains unclear. Germline CDR1 reads SGHTA; CDR2 reads FQGTGA. Trimming removed 2 bases at V and 1 base at J, with 11 bases between. This CDR3 region has 16 residues. Here the CDR3 DNA reads TGTGCCAGCAGCTTAGGTTTGGCAGGGAACACCGGGGAGCTGTTTTTT. Residues: CASSLGLAGNTGELFF.

The chain links TRBV6-1 to TRBJ1-5; TRBD1 is a possible D gene (6 bases). V lost 7 bases and J 5 bases, leaving 15 bases between the germline ends. Germline CDR1 and CDR2: MNHNS and SASEGT. The CDR3 length is 14 residues. CDR3 DNA sequence: TGTGCCAGCACAGGGGTAACAGATTATCAGCCCCAGCATTTT. Its protein is CASTGVTDYQPQHF.

A few counts support this clone. The CDR3 loop reads CAISREGPNGAFF. DNA of the CDR3: TGTGCCATCTCGAGGGAAGGGCCGAACGGAGCTTTCTTT. The chain has TRBV10-3 and TRBJ1-1; D gene unclear. V dropped 8 bases and J dropped 10 bases, with 20 bases sitting between them. The CDR3 totals 13 residues. Germline-derived CDR1 and CDR2 are ENHRY and SYGVKD.

The V and J genes are TRBV9 and TRBJ2-3; 14 bases agree with TRBD2. CDR3 length: 17 amino acids. The trim removed 3 bases at V and 5 bases at J, leaving 8 bases unmatched. CDR1 is SGDLS, CDR2 YYNGEE, per germline. DNA for the CDR3: TGTGCCAGCAGCGGAGCGACTAGCGGGAGGGCCGGAGATACGCAGTATTTT. Protein: CASSGATSGRAGDTQYF.

This clone showed up just once. The genes are TRBV5-6 and TRBJ2-3, with TRBD2 identical over 8 bases. Germline lookup yields CDR1 SGHDT and CDR2 YYEEEE. Trimming took 2 bases from V and 7 from J; bases not matched to a gene: 6. This CDR3 has 14 residues. The CDR3 spells CASSFKRGIYTQYF. In DNA form, the CDR3 reads TGTGCCAGCAGCTTCAAGCGGGGGATTTATACGCAGTATTTT. The full variable domain, completed using reference TRBV5-6 and TRBJ2-3, is DAGVTQSPTHLIKTRGQQVTLRCSPKSGHDTVSWYQQALGQGPQFIFQYYEEEERQRGNFPDRFSGHQFPNYSSELNVNALLLGDSALYLCASSFKRGIYTQYFGPGTRLTVL.

This sequence joins TRBV15 and TRBJ1-5; D not certain. Germline loops: CDR1 LNHNV, CDR2 YYDKDF (reference sequence). This CDR3 region has 16 residues. V lost 0 bases and J 0 bases, leaving 9 bases between the germline ends. CDR3 nucleotides: TGTGCCACCAGCAGAGATCCCGGAGTTAGCAATCAGCCCCAGCATTTT. This gives the protein CATSRDPGVSNQPQHF.

The V gene is TRBV15, the J gene TRBJ1-4; D uncertain. CDR1 is LNHNV, CDR2 YYDKDF, per germline (reference sequence). CDR3 size: 16 residues. Trimming removed 0 bases from V and 5 bases from J, with 13 bases in between. The CDR3, as DNA: TGTGCCACCAGCAGAGATCCCGGGAGTAACAATGAAAAACTGTTTTTT. As protein: CATSRDPGSNNEKLFF.

The chain joins TRBV5-8 to TRBJ2-3, with D unresolved. The CDR3 extends over 9 amino acids. The V and J ends lost 9 bases and 5 bases respectively, with 4 bases between them. Per germline, CDR1 SGHTS and CDR2 YDEGEE. CDR3 DNA sequence: TGTGCCACCGGAGATACGCAGTATTTT. Translating gives CATGDTQYF.

The chain carries TRBV19 and TRBJ2-1; D is possibly TRBD2 (5 bases). Trimming cost V 4 bases and J 6 bases, with 10 bases left between them. This CDR3 region has 13 residues. Germline V gene sequence: CDR1 LNHDA, CDR2 SQIVND (reference sequence). CDR3 nucleotide sequence: TGTGCCAGTAGTACCTTAGGAGGCAATGAGCAGTTCTTC. Translation gives CASSTLGGNEQFF.

This rearrangement joins TRBV7-9 to TRBJ2-2; D not certain. The germline V gene has CDR1 SEHNR and CDR2 FQNEAQ (reference sequence). This CDR3 is 13 amino acids long. Deletions cut 1 base from V and 10 bases from J, with 10 bases between. The CDR3 is CASSLVGTKELFF. The CDR3 bases are TGTGCCAGCAGCTTAGTAGGTACTAAGGAGCTGTTTTTT.

J is TRBJ2-1 and V is TRBV19, with D perhaps TRBD1 (5 bases). With 9 bases removed from V and 4 bases from J, the gap between germline ends came to 16 bases. This CDR3 is built from 14 residues. Germline V lookup: CDR1 LNHDA, CDR2 SQIVND (reference sequence). This chain's CDR3 is CASHPATDYNEQFF. In DNA, the CDR3 is TGTGCCAGCCACCCCGCGACAGATTACAATGAGCAGTTCTTC.

The genes are TRBV6-6 and TRBJ1-2; TRBD1 might be the D (5 bases). This CDR3 spans 13 amino acids. Looked up from germline, CDR1 is MNHNY and CDR2 is SVGAGI (reference sequence). V was pared by 6 bases and J by 4 bases, with 12 bases between. DNA for the CDR3: TGTGCCAGCAGCTTCGGGGGGGGCTATGGCTACACCTTC. Amino acids: CASSFGGGYGYTF.

The rearrangement links TRBV7-9 to TRBJ1-5, with TRBD1 as a possible D gene (6 bases). Germline-derived CDR1 and CDR2 are SEHNR and FQNEAQ (reference sequence). The CDR3 spans 15 residues. Trimming left V 1 base short and J 5 bases short, with 12 bases between. This chain's CDR3 is CASSLEGERDQPQHF. In DNA form, the CDR3 reads TGTGCCAGCAGCTTAGAGGGGGAACGGGATCAGCCCCAGCATTTT.

The chain uses TRBV6-5 and TRBJ1-2; 12 nucleotides align to TRBD1. The germline CDR1 and CDR2 sequences are MNHEY and SVGAGI. The CDR3 contains 14 residues. Losses at the gene ends were 6 bases for V and 3 bases for J; bases not matched to a gene: 2. The CDR3 sequence is CASRGQGAYYGYTF. The CDR3 DNA reads as TGTGCCAGCAGGGGACAGGGGGCATACTATGGCTACACCTTC.

This clone appeared a single time. The V gene is TRBV7-3, the J gene TRBJ2-2; 10 bases agree with TRBD2. Germline V gives CDR1 SGHTA, CDR2 FQGTGA. Trimming removed 3 bases from V and 1 base from J; junction bases left unmatched: 8. The CDR3 runs to 18 residues. The CDR3 here is CASSFALAGNGNTGELFF. The CDR3 DNA follows: TGTGCCAGCAGCTTTGCACTAGCGGGAAACGGGAACACCGGGGAGCTGTTTTTT.

This clone has just one count. J is TRBJ1-1 and V is TRBV28; a weak D match, TRBD1 (6 bases). Germline CDR1 reads MDHEN; CDR2 reads SYDVKM. The V end lost 6 bases, the J end lost 5 bases, and 22 bases lay between the germline ends. This CDR3 spans 16 amino acids. This CDR3 is CASSFSDGTMGTEAFF. The CDR3 region has the DNA TGTGCCAGCAGCTTTTCAGACGGGACAATGGGAACTGAAGCTTTCTTT.

The chain couples TRBV25-1 to TRBJ2-1; D gene uncertain. Germline V gene data show CDR1 as MGHDK and CDR2 as SYGVNS. This CDR3 is built from 17 residues. Trimming took off 4 bases at V and 4 bases at J, with 20 bases between the two ends. The DNA for the CDR3 is TGTGCCAGCAGTGCCTCCCCGGGTGAGCTCCAGTACAATGAGCAGTTCTTC. This sequence encodes CASSASPGELQYNEQFF.

The CDR3: CASRMTGGYEQYF. For the CDR3, the DNA is TGTGCCAGCAGAATGACAGGGGGCTACGAGCAGTACTTC. This sequence joins TRBV5-4 and TRBJ2-7; 9 bases agree with TRBD1. Germline CDR1 reads SGHNT; CDR2 reads YYREEE (reference sequence). The V segment lost 5 bases and the J segment 3 bases; nucleotides outside the gene matches: 3. This CDR3 has 13 amino acids.

This chain joins TRBV7-2 and TRBJ2-1; tentative D call: TRBD2 (5 bases). Trimming took 5 bases from V and 6 from J, leaving 17 bases between them. From germline, CDR1 is SGHTA and CDR2 FQGNSA. CDR3 length: 15 residues. CDR3 nucleotides: TGTGCCAGCAGCCTAAGGCGGGCTAGCCCCAATGAGCAGTTCTTC. Its translation is CASSLRRASPNEQFF.

The chain uses TRBV27 and TRBJ2-6; D not certain. CDR3 size: 17 residues. V lost 10 bases to trimming and J lost 1 base, with 20 bases between them. Germline loops: CDR1 MNHEY, CDR2 SMNVEV (reference sequence). The CDR3 sequence is CATKERYSGSGANVLTF. The CDR3 DNA sequence: TGTGCCACCAAGGAGAGGTATTCGGGTTCTGGGGCCAACGTCCTGACTTTC. The entire variable domain, with the rest obtained from reference TRBV27 and TRBJ2-6, is as follows: EAQVTQNPRYLITVTGKKLTVTCSQNMNHEYMSWYRQDPGLGLRQIYYSMNVEVTDKGDVPEGYKVSRKEKRNFPLILESPSPNQTSLYFCATKERYSGSGANVLTFGAGSRLTVL.